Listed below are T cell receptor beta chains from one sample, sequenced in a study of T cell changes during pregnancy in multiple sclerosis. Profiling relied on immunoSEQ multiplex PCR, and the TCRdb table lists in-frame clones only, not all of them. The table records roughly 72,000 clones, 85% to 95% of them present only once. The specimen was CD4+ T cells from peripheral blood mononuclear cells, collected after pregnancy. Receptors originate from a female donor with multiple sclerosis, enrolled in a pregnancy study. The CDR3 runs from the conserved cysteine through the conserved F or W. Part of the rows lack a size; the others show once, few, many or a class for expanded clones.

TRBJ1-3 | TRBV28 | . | CASRFRTGGDNTIYF
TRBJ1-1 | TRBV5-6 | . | CASNKGGMNTEAFF
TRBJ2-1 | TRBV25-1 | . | CASSEYGTSGAQNEQFF
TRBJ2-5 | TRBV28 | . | CASSFWTGGNQETQYF
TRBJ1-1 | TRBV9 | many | CASSASTGMNTEAFF
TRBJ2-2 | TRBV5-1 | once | CASSQRLAGGRTGELFF
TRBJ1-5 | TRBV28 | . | CASSWTGEGNQPQHF
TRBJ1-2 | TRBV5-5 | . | CASRRQGLGYGYTF
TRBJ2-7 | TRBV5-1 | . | CASSPGTSSYEQYF
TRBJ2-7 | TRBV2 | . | CASSTSGSSYEQYF
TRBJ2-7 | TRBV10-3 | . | CAISPLAGEHYEQYF
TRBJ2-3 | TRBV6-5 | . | CASQISPYTDTQYF
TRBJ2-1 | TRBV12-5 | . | CASGLAVGGRREQFF
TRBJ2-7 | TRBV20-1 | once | CSARLAGEQYF
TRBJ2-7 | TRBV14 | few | CASSQGGGGYYEQYF
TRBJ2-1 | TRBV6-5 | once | CASSYVLAAYNEQFF
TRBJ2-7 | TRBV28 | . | CASSTGDHSYEQYF
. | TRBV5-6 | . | CASSLDSNALDEQYF
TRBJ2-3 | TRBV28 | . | CVSSIRLDTQYF
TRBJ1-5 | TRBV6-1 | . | CASSGEQGFGQPQHF
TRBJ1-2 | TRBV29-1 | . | CSVSESFSNYGYTF
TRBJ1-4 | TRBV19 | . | CASSFDRGRKLFF
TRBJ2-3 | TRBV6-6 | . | CASTKPGQVGQNTQYF
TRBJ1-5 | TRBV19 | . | CASSVPGKGGQPQHF